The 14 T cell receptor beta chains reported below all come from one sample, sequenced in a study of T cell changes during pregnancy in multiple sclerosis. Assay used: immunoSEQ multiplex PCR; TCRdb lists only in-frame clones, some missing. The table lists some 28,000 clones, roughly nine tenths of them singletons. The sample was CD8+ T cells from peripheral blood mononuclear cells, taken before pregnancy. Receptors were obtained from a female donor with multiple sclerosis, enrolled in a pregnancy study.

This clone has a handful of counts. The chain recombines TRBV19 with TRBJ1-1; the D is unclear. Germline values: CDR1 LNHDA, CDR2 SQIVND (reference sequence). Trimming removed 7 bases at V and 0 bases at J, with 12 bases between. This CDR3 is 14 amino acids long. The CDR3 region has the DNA TGTGCCAGTAAAATACCGAGTATGAACACTGAAGCTTTCTTT. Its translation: CASKIPSMNTEAFF.

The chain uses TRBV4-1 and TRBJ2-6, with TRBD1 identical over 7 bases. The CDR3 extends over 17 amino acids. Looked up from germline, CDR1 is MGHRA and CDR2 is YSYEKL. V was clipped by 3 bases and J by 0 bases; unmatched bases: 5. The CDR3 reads CASSHPTGISGANVLTF. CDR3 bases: TGCGCCAGCAGCCACCCGACAGGGATCTCTGGGGCCAACGTCCTGACTTTC.

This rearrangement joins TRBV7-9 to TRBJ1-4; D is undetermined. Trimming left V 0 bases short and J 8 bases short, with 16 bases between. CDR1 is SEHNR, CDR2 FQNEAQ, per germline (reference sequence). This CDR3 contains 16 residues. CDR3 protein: CASSLAVWTGSEKLFF. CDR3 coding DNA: TGTGCCAGCAGCTTAGCCGTGTGGACGGGGTCCGAAAAACTGTTTTTT.

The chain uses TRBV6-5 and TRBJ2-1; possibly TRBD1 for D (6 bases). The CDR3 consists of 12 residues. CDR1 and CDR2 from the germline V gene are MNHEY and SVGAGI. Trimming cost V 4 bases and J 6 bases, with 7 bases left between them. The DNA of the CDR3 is TGTGCCAGCAGTTCGACAGGCAATGAGCAGTTCTTC. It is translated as CASSSTGNEQFF.

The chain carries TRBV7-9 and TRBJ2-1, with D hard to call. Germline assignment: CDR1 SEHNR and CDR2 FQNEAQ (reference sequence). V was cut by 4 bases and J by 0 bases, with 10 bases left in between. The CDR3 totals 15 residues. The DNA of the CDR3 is TGTGCCAGCAGCTATATTACGAGCTCCTACAATGAGCAGTTCTTC. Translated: CASSYITSSYNEQFF.

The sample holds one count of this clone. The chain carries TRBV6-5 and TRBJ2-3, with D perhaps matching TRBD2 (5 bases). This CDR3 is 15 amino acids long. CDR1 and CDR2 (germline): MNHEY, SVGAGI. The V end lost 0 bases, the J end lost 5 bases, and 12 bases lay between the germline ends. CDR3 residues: CASSYSTPAGDTQYF. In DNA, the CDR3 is TGTGCCAGCAGTTACTCGACGCCGGCGGGAGATACGCAGTATTTT.

The CDR3 DNA is TGTGCCAGCAGATCCGCGGGGGGTTACGAGCAGTACTTC. Translating it yields CASRSAGGYEQYF. V is TRBV6-5 and J is TRBJ2-7; 8 bases map to TRBD2. The J segment lost 4 bases and the V segment lost 6 bases, leaving 5 bases of the junction unmatched. The CDR3 spans 13 residues. Per the germline V gene, CDR1 is MNHEY and CDR2 is SVGAGI.

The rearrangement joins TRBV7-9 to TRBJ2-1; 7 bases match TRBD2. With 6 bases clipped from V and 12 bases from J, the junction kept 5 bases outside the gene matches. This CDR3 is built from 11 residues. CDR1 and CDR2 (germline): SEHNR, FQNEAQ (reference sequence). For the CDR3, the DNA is TGTGCCAGCAGTTCCGGGACTACGCAGTTCTTC. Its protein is CASSSGTTQFF.

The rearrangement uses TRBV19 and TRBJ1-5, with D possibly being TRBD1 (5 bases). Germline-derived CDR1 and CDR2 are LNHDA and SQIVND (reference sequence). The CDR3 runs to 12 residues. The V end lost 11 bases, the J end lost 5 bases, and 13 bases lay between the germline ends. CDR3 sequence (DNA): TGTGCCTCACGGGGGGATGATCAGCCCCAGCATTTT. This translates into CASRGDDQPQHF. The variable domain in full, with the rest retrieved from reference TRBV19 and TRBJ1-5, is DGGITQSPKYLFRKEGQNVTLSCEQNLNHDAMYWYRQDPGQGLRLIYYSQIVNDFQKGDIAEGYSVSREKKESFPLTVTSAQKNPTAFYLCASRGDDQPQHFGDGTRLSIL.

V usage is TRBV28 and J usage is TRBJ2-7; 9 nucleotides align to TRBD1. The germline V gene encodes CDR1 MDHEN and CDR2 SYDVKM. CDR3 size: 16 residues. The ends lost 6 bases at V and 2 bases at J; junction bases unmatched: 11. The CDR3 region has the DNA TGTGCCAGCAGCCCTACGGACAGGGGTACCCCCTACGAGCAGTACTTC. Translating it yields CASSPTDRGTPYEQYF.

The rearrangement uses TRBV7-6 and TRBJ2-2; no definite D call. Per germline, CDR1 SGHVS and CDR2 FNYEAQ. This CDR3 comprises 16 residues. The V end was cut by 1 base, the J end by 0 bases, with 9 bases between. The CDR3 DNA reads TGTGCCAGCAGCTTAGGGGCGTGGGCGAACACCGGGGAGCTGTTTTTT. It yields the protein CASSLGAWANTGELFF.

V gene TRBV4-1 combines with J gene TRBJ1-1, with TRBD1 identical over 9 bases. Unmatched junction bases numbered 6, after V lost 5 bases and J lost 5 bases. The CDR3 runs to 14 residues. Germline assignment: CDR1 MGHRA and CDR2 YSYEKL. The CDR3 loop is CASSLRDRVTEAFF. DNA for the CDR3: TGCGCCAGCAGCTTAAGGGACAGGGTTACTGAAGCTTTCTTT.

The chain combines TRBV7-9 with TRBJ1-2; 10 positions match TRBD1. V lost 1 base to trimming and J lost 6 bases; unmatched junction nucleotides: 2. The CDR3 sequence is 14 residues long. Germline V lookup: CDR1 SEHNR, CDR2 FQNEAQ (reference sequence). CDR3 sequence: CASSLGGTGDGYTF. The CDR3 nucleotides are TGTGCCAGCAGCTTAGGCGGGACAGGGGATGGCTACACCTTC.

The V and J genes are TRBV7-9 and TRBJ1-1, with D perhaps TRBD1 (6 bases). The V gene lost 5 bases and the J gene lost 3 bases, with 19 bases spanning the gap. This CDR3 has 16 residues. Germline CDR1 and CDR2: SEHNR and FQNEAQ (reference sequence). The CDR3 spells CASSPYLLGADTEAFF. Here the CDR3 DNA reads TGTGCCAGCAGCCCTTATTTATTGGGGGCCGACACTGAAGCTTTCTTT. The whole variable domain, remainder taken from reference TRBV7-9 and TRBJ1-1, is DTGVSQNPRHKITKRGQNVTFRCDPISEHNRLYWYRQTLGQGPEFLTYFQNEAQLEKSRLLSDRFSAERPKGSFSTLEIQRTEQGDSAMYLCASSPYLLGADTEAFFGQGTRLTVV.